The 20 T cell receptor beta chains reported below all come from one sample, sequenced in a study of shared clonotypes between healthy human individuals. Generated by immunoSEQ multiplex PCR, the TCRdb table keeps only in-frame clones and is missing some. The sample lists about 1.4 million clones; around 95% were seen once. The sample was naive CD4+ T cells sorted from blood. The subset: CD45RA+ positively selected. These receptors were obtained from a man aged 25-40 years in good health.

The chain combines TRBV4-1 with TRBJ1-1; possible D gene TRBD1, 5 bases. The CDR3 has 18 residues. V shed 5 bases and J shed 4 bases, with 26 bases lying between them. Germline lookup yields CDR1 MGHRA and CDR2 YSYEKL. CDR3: CASSYNPPPGRLGTEAFF. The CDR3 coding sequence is TGCGCCAGCAGCTACAATCCCCCTCCGGGGCGGTTAGGCACTGAAGCTTTCTTT.

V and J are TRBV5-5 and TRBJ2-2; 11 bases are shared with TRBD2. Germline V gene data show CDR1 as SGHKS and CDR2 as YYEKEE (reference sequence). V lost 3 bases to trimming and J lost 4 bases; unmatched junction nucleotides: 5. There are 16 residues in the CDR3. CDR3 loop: CASSWDSGRVTGELFF. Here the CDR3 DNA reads TGTGCCAGCAGCTGGGATAGCGGGAGGGTCACCGGGGAGCTGTTTTTT.

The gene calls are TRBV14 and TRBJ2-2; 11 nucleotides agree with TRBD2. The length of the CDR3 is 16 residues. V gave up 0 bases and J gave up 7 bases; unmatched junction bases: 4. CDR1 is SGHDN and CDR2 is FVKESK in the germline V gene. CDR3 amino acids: CASSQELAGVVGELFF. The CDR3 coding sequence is TGTGCCAGCAGCCAAGAACTAGCGGGAGTGGTCGGGGAGCTGTTTTTT. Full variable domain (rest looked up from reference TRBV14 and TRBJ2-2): EAGVTQFPSHSVIEKGQTVTLRCDPISGHDNLYWYRRVMGKEIKFLLHFVKESKQDESGMPNNRFLAERTGGTYSTLKVQPAELEDSGVYFCASSQELAGVVGELFFGEGSRLTVL.

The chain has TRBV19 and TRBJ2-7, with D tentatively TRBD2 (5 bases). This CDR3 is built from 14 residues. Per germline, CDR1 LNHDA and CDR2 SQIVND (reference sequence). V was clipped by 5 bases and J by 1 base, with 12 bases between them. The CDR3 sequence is CASSPTISSYEQYF. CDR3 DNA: TGTGCCAGTAGTCCGACTATAAGTTCCTACGAGCAGTACTTC.

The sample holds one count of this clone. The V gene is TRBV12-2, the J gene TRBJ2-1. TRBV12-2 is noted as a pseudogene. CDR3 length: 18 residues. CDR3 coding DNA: TGTGCAAGTCGCCCCATTTCTGTATCCTTCTCCTTTTACAATGAGCAGTTCTTC. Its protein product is CASRPISVSFSFYNEQFF.

The CDR3 region has the DNA TGTGCCAGCAGTGAAATTACAGGGAACTATGGCTACACCTTC. Protein: CASSEITGNYGYTF. J is TRBJ1-2 and V is TRBV6-1, with D perhaps TRBD1 (6 bases). Germline V lookup: CDR1 MNHNS, CDR2 SASEGT. Trimming removed 2 bases from V and 2 bases from J, with 9 bases in between. This CDR3 contains 14 residues.

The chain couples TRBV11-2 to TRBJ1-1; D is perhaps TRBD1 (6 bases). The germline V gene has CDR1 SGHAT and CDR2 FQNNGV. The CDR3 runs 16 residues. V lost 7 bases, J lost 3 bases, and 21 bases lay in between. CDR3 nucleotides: TGTGCCAGCAACCGAGGGCGTGCGGGGGCTCACACTGAAGCTTTCTTT. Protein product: CASNRGRAGAHTEAFF.

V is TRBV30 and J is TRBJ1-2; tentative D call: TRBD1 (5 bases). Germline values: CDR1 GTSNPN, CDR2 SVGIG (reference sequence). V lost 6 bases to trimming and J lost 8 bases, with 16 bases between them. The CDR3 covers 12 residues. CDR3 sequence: CACPRDRGGYTF. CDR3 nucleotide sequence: TGTGCCTGCCCGCGGGACCGAGGGGGCTACACCTTC. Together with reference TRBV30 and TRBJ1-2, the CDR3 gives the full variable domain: SQTIHQWPATLVQPVGSPLSLECTVEGTSNPNLYWYRQAAGRGLQLLFYSVGIGQISSEVPQNLSASRPQDRQFILSSKKLLLSDSGFYLCACPRDRGGYTFGSGTRLTVV.

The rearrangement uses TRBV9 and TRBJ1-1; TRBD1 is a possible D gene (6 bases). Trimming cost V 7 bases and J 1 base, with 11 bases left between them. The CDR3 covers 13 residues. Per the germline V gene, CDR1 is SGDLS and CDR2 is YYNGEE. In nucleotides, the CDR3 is TGTGCCAGCGGGGGCAGCCCGAACACTGAAGCTTTCTTT. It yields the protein CASGGSPNTEAFF. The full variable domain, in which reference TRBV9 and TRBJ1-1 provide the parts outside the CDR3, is DSGVTQTPKHLITATGQRVTLRCSPRSGDLSVYWYQQSLDQGLQFLIQYYNGEERAKGNILERFSAQQFPDLHSELNLSSLELGDSALYFCASGGSPNTEAFFGQGTRLTVV.

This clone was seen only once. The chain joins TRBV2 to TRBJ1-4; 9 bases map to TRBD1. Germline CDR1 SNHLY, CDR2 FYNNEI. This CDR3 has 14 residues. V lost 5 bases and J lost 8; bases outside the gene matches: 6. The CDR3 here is CASSPQGAWEKLFF. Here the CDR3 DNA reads TGTGCCAGCAGTCCACAGGGGGCTTGGGAAAAACTGTTTTTT.

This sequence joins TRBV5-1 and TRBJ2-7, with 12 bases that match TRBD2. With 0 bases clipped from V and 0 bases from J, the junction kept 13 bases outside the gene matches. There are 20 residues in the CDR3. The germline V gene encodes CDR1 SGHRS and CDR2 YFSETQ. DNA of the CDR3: TGCGCCAGCAGCTTGGTGCTCGGACTAGCGGGGTCCCCCTCCTCCTACGAGCAGTACTTC. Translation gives CASSLVLGLAGSPSSYEQYF.

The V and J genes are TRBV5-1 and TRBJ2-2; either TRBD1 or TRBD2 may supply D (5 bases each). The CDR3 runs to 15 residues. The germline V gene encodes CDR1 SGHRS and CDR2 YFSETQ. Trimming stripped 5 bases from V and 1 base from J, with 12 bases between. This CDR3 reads CASSEGPLNTGELFF. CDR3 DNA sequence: TGCGCCAGCAGTGAGGGACCCCTGAACACCGGGGAGCTGTTTTTT.

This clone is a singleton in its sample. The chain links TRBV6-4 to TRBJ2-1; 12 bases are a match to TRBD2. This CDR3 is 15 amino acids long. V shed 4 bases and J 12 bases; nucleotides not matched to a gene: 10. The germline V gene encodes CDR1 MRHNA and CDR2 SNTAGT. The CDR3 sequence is CASSVASGGGNLQFF. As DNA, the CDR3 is TGTGCCAGCAGTGTTGCTAGCGGGGGGGGGAATTTGCAGTTCTTC.

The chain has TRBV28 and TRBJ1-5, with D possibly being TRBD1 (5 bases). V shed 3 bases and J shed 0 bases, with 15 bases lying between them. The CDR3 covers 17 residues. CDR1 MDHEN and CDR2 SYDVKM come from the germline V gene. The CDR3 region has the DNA TGTGCCAGCAGTTTCCGCAGGGCCCTAAATAGCAATCAGCCCCAGCATTTT. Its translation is CASSFRRALNSNQPQHF.

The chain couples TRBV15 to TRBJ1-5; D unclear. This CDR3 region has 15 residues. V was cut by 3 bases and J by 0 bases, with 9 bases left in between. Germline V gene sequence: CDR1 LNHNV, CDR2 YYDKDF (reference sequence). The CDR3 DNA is TGTGCCACCAGCAGTCGTGGAATTAGCAATCAGCCCCAGCATTTT. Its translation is CATSSRGISNQPQHF. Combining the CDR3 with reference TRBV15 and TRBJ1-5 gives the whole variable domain DAMVIQNPRYQVTQFGKPVTLSCSQTLNHNVMYWYQQKSSQAPKLLFHYYDKDFNNEADTPDNFQSRRPNTSFCFLDIRSPGLGDTAMYLCATSSRGISNQPQHFGDGTRLSIL.

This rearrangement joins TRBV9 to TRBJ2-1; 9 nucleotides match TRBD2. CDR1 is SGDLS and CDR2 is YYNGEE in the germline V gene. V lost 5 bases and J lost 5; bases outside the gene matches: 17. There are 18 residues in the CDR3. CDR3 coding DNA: TGTGCCAGCAGTGCGAGATCACCTAGCGGGACTAGCAACAATGAGCAGTTCTTC. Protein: CASSARSPSGTSNNEQFF.

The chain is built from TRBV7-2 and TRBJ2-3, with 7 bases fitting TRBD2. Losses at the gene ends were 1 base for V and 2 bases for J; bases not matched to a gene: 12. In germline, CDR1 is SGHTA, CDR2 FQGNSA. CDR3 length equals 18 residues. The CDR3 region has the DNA TGTGCCAGCAGCTTAGTTCGGTCGGCTAGCGGTCACACAGATACGCAGTATTTT. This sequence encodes CASSLVRSASGHTDTQYF.

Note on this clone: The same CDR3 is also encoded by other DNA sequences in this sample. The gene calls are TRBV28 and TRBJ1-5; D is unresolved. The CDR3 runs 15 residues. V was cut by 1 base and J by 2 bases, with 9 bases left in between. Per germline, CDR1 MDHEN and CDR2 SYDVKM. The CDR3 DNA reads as TGTGCCAGCAGTTTATATGGAACGGGCAATCAGCCCCAGCATTTT. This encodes CASSLYGTGNQPQHF.

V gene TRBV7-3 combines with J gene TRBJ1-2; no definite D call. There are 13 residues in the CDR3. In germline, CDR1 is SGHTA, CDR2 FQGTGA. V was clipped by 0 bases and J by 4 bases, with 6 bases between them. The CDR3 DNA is TGTGCCAGCAGCTTAACGCTGGGCTATGGCTACACCTTC. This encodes CASSLTLGYGYTF.

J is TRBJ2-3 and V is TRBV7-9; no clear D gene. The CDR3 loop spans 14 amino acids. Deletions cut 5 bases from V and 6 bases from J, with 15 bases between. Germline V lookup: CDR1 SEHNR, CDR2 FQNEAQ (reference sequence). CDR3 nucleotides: TGTGCCAGCAGCACCCCGCACTCCGCGGATACGCAGTATTTT. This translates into CASSTPHSADTQYF.